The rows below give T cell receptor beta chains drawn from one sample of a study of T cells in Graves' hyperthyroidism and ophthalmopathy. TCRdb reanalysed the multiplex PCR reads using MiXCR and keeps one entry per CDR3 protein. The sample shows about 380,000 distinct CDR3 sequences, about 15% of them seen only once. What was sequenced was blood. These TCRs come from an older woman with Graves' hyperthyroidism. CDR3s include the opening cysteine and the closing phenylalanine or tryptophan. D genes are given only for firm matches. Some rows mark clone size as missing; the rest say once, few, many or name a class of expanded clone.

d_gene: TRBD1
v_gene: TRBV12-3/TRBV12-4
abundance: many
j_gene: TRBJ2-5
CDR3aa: CASSPGTGSFKTQYF
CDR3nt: TGTGCCAGCAGTCCCGGGACAGGGAGTTTCAAGACCCAGTACTTC

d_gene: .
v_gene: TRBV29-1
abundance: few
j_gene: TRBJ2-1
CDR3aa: CSVGRQAYNEQFF
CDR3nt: TGCAGCGTTGGACGACAGGCGTACAATGAGCAGTTCTTC

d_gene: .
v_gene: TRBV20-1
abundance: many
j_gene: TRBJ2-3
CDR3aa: CSARGASRSSTDTQYF
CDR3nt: TGCAGTGCTAGAGGAGCTAGCCGTTCTAGCACAGATACGCAGTATTTT

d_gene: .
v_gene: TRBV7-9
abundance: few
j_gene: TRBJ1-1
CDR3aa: CASSQLQGRRAFF
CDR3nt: TGTGCCAGCAGCCAATTACAGGGCAGGAGAGCTTTCTTT

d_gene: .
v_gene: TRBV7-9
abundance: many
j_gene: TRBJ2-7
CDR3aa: CASSRGTLYEQYF
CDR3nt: TGTGCCAGCAGCCGCGGGACCCTCTACGAGCAGTACTTC

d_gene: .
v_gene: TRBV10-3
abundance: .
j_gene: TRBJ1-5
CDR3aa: CAISGTGNEQPQHF
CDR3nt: TGTGCCATCAGCGGAACAGGAAATGAACAGCCCCAGCATTTT

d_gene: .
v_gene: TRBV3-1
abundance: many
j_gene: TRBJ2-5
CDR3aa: CASSQDSQETQYF
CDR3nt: TGTGCCAGCAGCCAAGACTCACAAGAGACCCAGTACTTC

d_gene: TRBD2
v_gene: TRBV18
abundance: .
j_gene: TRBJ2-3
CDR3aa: CASSATSGTGEDTQYF
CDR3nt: TGTGCCAGCTCAGCGACTAGCGGGACGGGTGAAGATACGCAGTATTTT

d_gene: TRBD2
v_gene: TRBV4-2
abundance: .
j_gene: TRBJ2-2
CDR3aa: CASSQDWSAGANTGELFF
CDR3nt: TGTGCCAGCAGCCAAGATTGGTCTGCGGGAGCGAACACCGGGGAGCTGTTTTTT

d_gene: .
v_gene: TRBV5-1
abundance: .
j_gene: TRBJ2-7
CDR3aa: CASSSNTYEQYF
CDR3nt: TGCGCCAGCAGCTCGAATACCTACGAGCAGTACTTC

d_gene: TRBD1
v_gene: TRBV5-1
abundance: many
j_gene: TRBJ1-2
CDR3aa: CASGTGHGYTF
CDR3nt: TGCGCCAGCGGGACAGGGCATGGCTACACCTTC

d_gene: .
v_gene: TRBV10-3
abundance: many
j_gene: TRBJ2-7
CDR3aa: CAISRDGEGYEQYF
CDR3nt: TGTGCCATCAGTCGGGACGGAGAAGGGTACGAGCAGTACTTC

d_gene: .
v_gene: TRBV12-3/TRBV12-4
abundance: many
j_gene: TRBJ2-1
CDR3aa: CASSFLGGNEQFF
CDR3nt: TGTGCCAGCAGTTTCCTCGGTGGAAATGAGCAGTTCTTC

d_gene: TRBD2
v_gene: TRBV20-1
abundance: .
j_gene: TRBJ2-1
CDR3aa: CSARGLAGPYNEQFF
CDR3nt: TGCAGTGCTAGGGGACTAGCGGGACCCTACAATGAGCAGTTCTTC

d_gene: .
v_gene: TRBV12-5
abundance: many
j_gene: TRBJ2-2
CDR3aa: CASPEGAGTGELFF
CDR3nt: TGTGCTAGTCCAGAGGGGGCGGGGACCGGGGAGCTGTTTTTT

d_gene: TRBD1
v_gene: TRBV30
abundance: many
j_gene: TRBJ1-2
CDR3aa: CAWSGGRGGYTF
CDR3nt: TGTGCCTGGTCAGGGGGCCGGGGTGGCTACACCTTC

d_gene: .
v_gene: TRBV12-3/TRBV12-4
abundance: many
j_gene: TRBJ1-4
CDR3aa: CASSLGGAANEKLFF
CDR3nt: TGTGCCAGCAGTTTAGGGGGGGCAGCTAATGAAAAACTGTTTTTT

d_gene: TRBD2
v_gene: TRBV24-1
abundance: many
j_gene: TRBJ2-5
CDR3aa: CATSDPPLAGEETQYF
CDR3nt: TGTGCCACCAGTGACCCCCCGCTAGCGGGAGAAGAGACCCAGTACTTC

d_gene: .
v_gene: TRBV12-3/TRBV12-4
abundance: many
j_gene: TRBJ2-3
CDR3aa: CASSSHSGFGDTQYF
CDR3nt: TGTGCCAGCAGTTCGCACTCAGGGTTTGGGGATACGCAGTATTTT

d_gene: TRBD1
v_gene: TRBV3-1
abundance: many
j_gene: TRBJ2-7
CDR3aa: CASSQRDRGSGEQYF
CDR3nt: TGTGCCAGCAGCCAAAGGGACAGGGGTTCGGGCGAGCAGTACTTC

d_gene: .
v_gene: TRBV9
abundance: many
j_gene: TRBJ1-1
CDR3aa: CASSASGTLNTEAFF
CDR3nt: TGTGCCAGCAGCGCATCCGGGACTTTGAACACTGAAGCTTTCTTT

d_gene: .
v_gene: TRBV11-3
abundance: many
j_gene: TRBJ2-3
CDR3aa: CASSEGSISTDTQYF
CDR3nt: TGTGCCAGCAGCGAGGGGAGTATTAGCACAGATACGCAGTATTTT

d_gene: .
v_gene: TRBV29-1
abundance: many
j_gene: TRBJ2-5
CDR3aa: CSVEEGKRGTQETQYF
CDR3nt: TGCAGCGTTGAAGAAGGAAAAAGGGGGACCCAAGAGACCCAGTACTTC

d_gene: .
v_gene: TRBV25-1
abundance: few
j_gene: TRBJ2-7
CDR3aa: CASSATWAPRYEQYF
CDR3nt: TGTGCCAGCAGTGCCACTTGGGCCCCACGTTACGAGCAGTACTTC

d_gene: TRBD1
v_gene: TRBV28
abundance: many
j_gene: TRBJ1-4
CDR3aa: CATRQGEKLFF
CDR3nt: TGTGCCACCCGACAGGGCGAAAAACTGTTTTTT

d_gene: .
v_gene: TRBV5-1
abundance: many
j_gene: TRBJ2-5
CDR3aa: CASAPGEGEGETQYF
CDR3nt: TGCGCCAGCGCCCCCGGGGAGGGGGAAGGAGAGACCCAGTACTTC

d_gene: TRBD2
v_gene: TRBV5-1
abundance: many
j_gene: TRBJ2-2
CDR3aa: CASSMTSGRVGELFF
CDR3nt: TGCGCCAGCAGCATGACTAGCGGGAGAGTCGGGGAGCTGTTTTTT

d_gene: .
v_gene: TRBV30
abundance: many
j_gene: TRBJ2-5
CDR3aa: CAWSSSGVETQYF
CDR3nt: TGTGCCTGGAGTTCGTCCGGGGTAGAGACCCAGTACTTC

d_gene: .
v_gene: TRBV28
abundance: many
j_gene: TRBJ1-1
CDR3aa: CASIQRDTEAFF
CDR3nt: TGTGCCAGCATTCAGAGGGACACTGAAGCTTTCTTT

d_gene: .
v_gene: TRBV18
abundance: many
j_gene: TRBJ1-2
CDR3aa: CASSPTDTDGYTF
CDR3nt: TGTGCCAGCTCACCAACCGACACGGATGGCTACACCTTC

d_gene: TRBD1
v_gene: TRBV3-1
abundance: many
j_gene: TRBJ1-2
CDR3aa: CASSQSGTGPANYGYTF
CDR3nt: TGTGCCAGCAGCCAAAGCGGGACAGGGCCAGCTAACTATGGCTACACCTTC

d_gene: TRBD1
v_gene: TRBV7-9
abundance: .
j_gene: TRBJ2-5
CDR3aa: CASSGPEGSRGLRETQYF
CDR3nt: TGTGCCAGCAGCGGTCCTGAGGGCAGCAGGGGGTTAAGGGAGACCCAGTACTTC

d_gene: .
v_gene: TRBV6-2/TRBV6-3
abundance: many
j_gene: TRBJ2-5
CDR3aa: CASSYRWETQYF
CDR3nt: TGTGCCAGCAGTTATCGTTGGGAGACCCAGTACTTC

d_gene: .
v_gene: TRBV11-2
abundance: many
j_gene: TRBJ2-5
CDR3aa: CASMGWEGETQYF
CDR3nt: TGTGCCAGCATGGGGTGGGAAGGCGAGACCCAGTACTTC

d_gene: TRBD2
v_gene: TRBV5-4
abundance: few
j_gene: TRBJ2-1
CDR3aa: CASSLDPSGSNEQFF
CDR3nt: TGTGCCAGCAGCTTGGACCCTAGCGGGAGTAATGAGCAGTTCTTC

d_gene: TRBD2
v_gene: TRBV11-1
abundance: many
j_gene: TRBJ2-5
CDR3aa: CASSFGSGRNGQETQYF
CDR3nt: TGTGCCAGCAGCTTCGGTAGCGGGAGGAATGGTCAAGAGACCCAGTACTTC

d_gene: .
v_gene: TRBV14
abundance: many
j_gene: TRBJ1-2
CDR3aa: CASSLGAAYGYTF
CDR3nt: TGTGCCAGCAGTTTAGGGGCGGCCTATGGCTACACCTTC

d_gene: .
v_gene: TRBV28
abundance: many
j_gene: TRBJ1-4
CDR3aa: CASSFGPENEKLFF
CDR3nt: TGTGCCAGCTCCTTTGGGCCGGAAAATGAAAAACTGTTTTTT

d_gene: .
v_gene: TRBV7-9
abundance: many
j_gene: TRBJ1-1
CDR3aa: CASSLFRTQLNTEAFF
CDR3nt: TGTGCCAGCAGCTTATTCAGGACGCAACTGAACACTGAAGCTTTCTTT

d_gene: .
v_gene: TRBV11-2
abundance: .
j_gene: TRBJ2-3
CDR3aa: CASSLDPGPARTDTQYF
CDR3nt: TGTGCCAGCAGCTTAGATCCCGGGCCGGCACGCACAGATACGCAGTATTTT

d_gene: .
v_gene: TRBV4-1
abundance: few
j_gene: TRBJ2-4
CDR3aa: CASSQFGGIAKNIQYF
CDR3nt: TGCGCCAGCAGCCAATTTGGGGGGATAGCCAAAAACATTCAGTACTTC

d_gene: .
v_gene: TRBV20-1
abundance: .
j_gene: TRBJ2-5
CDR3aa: CSATTLRVASFYVIETQYF
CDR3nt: TGCAGTGCTACCACCCTACGAGTAGCGTCTTTTTATGTTATTGAGACCCAGTACTTC

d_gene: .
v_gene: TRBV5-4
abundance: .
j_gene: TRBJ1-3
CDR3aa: CASSLENAGNTIYF
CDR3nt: TGTGCCAGCAGCTTGGAAAATGCTGGAAACACCATATATTTT

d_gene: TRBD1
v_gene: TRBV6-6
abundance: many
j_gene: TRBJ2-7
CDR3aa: CASSYGQGNSYEQYF
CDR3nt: TGTGCCAGCAGTTACGGACAGGGTAACTCCTACGAGCAGTACTTC

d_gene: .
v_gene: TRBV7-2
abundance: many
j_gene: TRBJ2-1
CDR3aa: CASSPGRARLNEQFF
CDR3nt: TGTGCCAGCAGCCCGGGAAGGGCCCGACTTAATGAGCAGTTCTTC

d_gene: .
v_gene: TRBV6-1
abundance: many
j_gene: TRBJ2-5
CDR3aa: CASRLQGSETQYF
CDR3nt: TGTGCCAGCAGGTTGCAGGGCAGTGAGACCCAGTACTTC